This T cell receptor beta chain was found in a study of T cell repertoires in cytomegalovirus infection. Study-wide background: Indications of both CMV infection and matching HLA type were provided by public TCR beta signatures. Study outcomes and limitations: Clonotypes of TCR beta that were HLA-C-restricted and CMV-specific dominated the ex vivo response. Summed public TCR beta family frequency identified CMV carriers bearing the relevant HLA.

From the reads, TCRdb called clonotypes with MiXCR, one entry per CDR3 protein. Here the sample spans around 740,000 distinct CDR3 sequences, 35% to 45% being singletons. V was clipped by 6 bases and J by 4 bases, with 9 bases between them. This CDR3 has 12 residues. The table lists this clonotype with many counts. The antigen is unknown. This chain connects TRBV12-3 or TRBV12-4 to TRBJ1-1; TRBD1 is a possible D gene (5 bases). Sequenced material: PBMCs. This clonotype was obtained from a human donor in good health (CMV status not recorded). Some clones in this sample may be carry-over from other donors' samples. CDR3 loop: CASRRGGTEAFF. As DNA, the CDR3 is TGTGCCAGCAGGAGGGGTGGCACTGAAGCTTTCTTT.